This T cell receptor (beta chain) was profiled in a study of shared clonotypes between healthy human individuals. Whole-study results and caveats: Across subsets, estimated richness was generally greater for naive than for memory populations. Sampling covered nothing but blood. Tissue TCR repertoires likely differ from those found in blood. Sequencing depth was expected to influence donor clonotype sharing.

Sequenced by immunoSEQ multiplex PCR; TCRdb stores in-frame clones only, minus some. This sample yields 850,000 to 1,200,000 clones, of which approximately 70% are seen a single time; roughly 1.5% belongs to the top ten. Trimming removed 7 bases from V and 0 bases from J, with 13 bases in between. CDR1 is SGHRS, CDR2 YFSETQ, per germline. The CDR3 consists of 14 residues. Note on this clone: Antigen specificity is unknown.

This TCR came from a man younger than 35 in good health. J is TRBJ2-5 and V is TRBV5-1; the D gene is possibly TRBD1 (6 bases). Sequences were obtained from memory CD4+ T cells sorted from blood. The subset: CD45RA-negative fraction. CDR3 protein: CASAVGADQETQYF. In nucleotides, the CDR3 is TGCGCCAGCGCGGTGGGGGCGGACCAAGAGACCCAGTACTTC.